This T cell receptor beta chain was obtained from a study of cytomegalovirus exposure and HLA in healthy donors. Findings and limits, study-wide: Some TCR beta chains (more than 150 of them) were listed as cytomegalovirus-associated. Later, an analysis showed that TCR beta chains associated with HLA were more clonally expanded than others that were equally common. The authors considered a cluster of highly shared sequence variants likely to be a sequencing artifact.

Germline CDR1 and CDR2: SSHAT and FNYEAQ (reference sequence). Unmatched junction bases numbered 6, after V lost 3 bases and J lost 8 bases. The length of the CDR3 is 14 residues. The study ran its PCR with 60 Vbeta and 13 Jbeta primers. TCRdb keeps only in-frame clones here, not all; method: immunoSEQ multiplex PCR. This table holds 150,000 or so clones, 65% to 85% found once. Notes on this clone: Its specificity is unknown.

Specimen: PBMCs. This receptor was taken from a middle-aged woman in good health and CMV-seropositive. The chain joins TRBV7-7 to TRBJ2-1, with TRBD2 identical over 8 bases. The CDR3 here is CASSFRRGEYEQFF. Here the CDR3 DNA reads TGTGCCAGCAGCTTCCGGCGGGGGGAGTATGAGCAGTTCTTC.